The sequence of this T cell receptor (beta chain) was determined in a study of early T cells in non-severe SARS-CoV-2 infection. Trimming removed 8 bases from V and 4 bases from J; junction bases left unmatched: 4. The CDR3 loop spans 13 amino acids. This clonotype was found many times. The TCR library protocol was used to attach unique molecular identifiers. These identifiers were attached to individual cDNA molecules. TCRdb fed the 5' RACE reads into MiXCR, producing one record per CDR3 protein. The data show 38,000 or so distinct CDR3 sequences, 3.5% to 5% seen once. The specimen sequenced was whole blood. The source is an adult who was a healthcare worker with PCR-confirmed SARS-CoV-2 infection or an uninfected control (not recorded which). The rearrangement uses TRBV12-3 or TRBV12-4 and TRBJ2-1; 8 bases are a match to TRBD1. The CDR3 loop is CASRDRPYNEQFF. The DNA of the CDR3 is TGTGCCAGCCGGGACAGGCCGTACAATGAGCAGTTCTTC.